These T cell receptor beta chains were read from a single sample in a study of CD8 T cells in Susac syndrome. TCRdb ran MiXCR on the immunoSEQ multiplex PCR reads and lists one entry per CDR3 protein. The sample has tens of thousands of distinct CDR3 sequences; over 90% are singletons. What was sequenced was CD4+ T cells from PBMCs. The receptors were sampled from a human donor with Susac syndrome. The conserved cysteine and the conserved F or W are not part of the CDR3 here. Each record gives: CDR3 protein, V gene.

CDR3 protein: ASREDTGNSPLH
V gene: TRBV2

CDR3 protein: AIKGGRNEQF
V gene: TRBV10-3

CDR3 protein: DCPRETNYGYT
V gene: TRBV30

CDR3 protein: ASSTYEQY
V gene: TRBV2

CDR3 protein: ASSGGANTGELF
V gene: TRBV9

CDR3 protein: ASSPSARVETQY
V gene: TRBV7-8

CDR3 protein: SARDQRGGSETQY
V gene: TRBV20-1

CDR3 protein: ASSLDWETQY
V gene: TRBV7-9

CDR3 protein: ASSSGISGNTIY
V gene: TRBV7-8

CDR3 protein: AGGQPKNIQY
V gene: TRBV30

CDR3 protein: ASSSQGTQGNTGELF
V gene: TRBV3-1

CDR3 protein: ASSKGLAGPIPTDTQY
V gene: TRBV11-2

CDR3 protein: ASSSIDRDYGYT
V gene: TRBV28

CDR3 protein: ASRSGGYSNQPQH
V gene: TRBV12-3/TRBV12-4

CDR3 protein: ATSRRDSTDTQY
V gene: TRBV15

CDR3 protein: ASRPTGTERPQH
V gene: TRBV2

CDR3 protein: ASSDPLGGRFTYEQY
V gene: TRBV9

CDR3 protein: ASSFNAYEQY
V gene: TRBV27

CDR3 protein: ASSFGQINQPQH
V gene: TRBV5-1

CDR3 protein: ASSASGRAGANVLT
V gene: TRBV9

CDR3 protein: SARVWRTLAYEQY
V gene: TRBV20-1

CDR3 protein: ASSLNRGGLTAAPGYT
V gene: TRBV7-2

CDR3 protein: ASSYSSLAGETQY
V gene: TRBV6-2/TRBV6-3

CDR3 protein: AWRSGGTQY
V gene: TRBV30

CDR3 protein: ASSLTEFTKNIQY
V gene: TRBV3-1

CDR3 protein: AWSVQGAPYNSPLH
V gene: TRBV30

CDR3 protein: ASSLEGLSSYEQY
V gene: TRBV7-2

CDR3 protein: ASTEGASYGYT
V gene: TRBV28

CDR3 protein: ASRPPRTIGDRTQY
V gene: TRBV28

CDR3 protein: ASSPGLAGPQETQY
V gene: TRBV7-2

CDR3 protein: ASSYLEEQF
V gene: TRBV6-2/TRBV6-3

CDR3 protein: TSSPLCGALNTEAF
V gene: TRBV1

CDR3 protein: ASSAVGAGYNEQF
V gene: TRBV9

CDR3 protein: ASSARGELF
V gene: TRBV5-1

CDR3 protein: AWSVVITTGELF
V gene: TRBV30

CDR3 protein: ASSLDRLTGELF
V gene: TRBV27

CDR3 protein: AWSPIQGAAYEQY
V gene: TRBV30

CDR3 protein: ASSYQDSGNTIY
V gene: TRBV6-5

CDR3 protein: ASGLVLDRAGQPQH
V gene: TRBV12-5

CDR3 protein: SVRTVHEQY
V gene: TRBV20-1

CDR3 protein: ASSPSGGLGSIQETQY
V gene: TRBV28